This is a list of T cell receptor beta chains from one sample in a study of blood T cell repertoires in COVID-19. Using immunoSEQ multiplex PCR, the repertoire was profiled, and TCRdb retains in-frame clones only, with some absent. Of some 490,000 clones in the sample, 70% to 90% are singletons; the top ten hold 6.5% to 9.5%. Sequencing was done on a sample of PBMCs or T cells enriched from blood (not recorded which). The receptors derive from a woman aged 60-75 years who had recovered from COVID-19. Each CDR3 is given with its conserved first and last residue. The order of the fields is V gene, clone size, D gene, J gene, CDR3 DNA, CDR3 protein. The D gene is left open where the match is weak. Not every row has a clone size; where given, it reads once, few, many or a size class.

TRBV27,-,-,TRBJ2-3,TGTGCCAGCACCGCGGAGTGGAGGGGGCCAATTACTAGCACAGATACGCAGTATTTT,CASTAEWRGPITSTDTQYF
TRBV27,-,TRBD1,TRBJ1-2,TGTGCCAGCAGTCTACAACAGGGGTATGGCTACACCTTC,CASSLQQGYGYTF
TRBV30,-,-,TRBJ1-2,TGTGCCTGGACCCCGCAGGCAAACTATGGCTACACCTTC,CAWTPQANYGYTF
TRBV6-5,-,TRBD2,TRBJ2-5,TGTGCCAGCAGCTCCGGACGGGAGGGGAAAGAGACCCAGTACTTC,CASSSGREGKETQYF
TRBV19,-,TRBD1,TRBJ1-6,TGTGCCAGTAGTCTCCGGGACAGGAATTCACCCCTCCACTTT,CASSLRDRNSPLHF
TRBV5-5,-,-,TRBJ1-4,TGTGCCAGCAGCTTGTTGCGTACTAATGAAAAACTGTTTTTT,CASSLLRTNEKLFF
TRBV3-1/TRBV3-2,-,-,TRBJ2-1,TGTGCCAGCAGCCAAGCGGACAATGAGCAGTTCTTC,CASSQADNEQFF
TRBV19,once,-,TRBJ2-3,TGTGCCAGTAACCGCGATCGGGGGAGTTTCACAGATACGCAGTATTTT,CASNRDRGSFTDTQYF
TRBV14,-,-,TRBJ1-5,TGTGCCAGCAGCCAAGATCTAAATCAGCCCCAGCATTTT,CASSQDLNQPQHF
TRBV18,few,-,TRBJ2-1,TGTGCCAGCTCACCGAGAGATTTTTCCTACAATGAGCAGTTCTTC,CASSPRDFSYNEQFF
TRBV7-2,-,TRBD2,TRBJ2-1,TGTGCCAGCAGCTTATTAGGACTAGCCAATGAGCAGTTCTTC,CASSLLGLANEQFF
TRBV12-5,-,TRBD1,TRBJ1-1,TGTGCTAGTGGTTTGGCCTTATCAGGGGGAACTGAAGCTTTCTTT,CASGLALSGGTEAFF
TRBV3-1/TRBV3-2,-,TRBD1,TRBJ1-2,TGTGCCAGCAGCCAAAACTACGGGACAGGGGGAGGCTACACCTTC,CASSQNYGTGGGYTF
TRBV14,-,-,TRBJ1-3,TGTGCCAGCAGCCAAGACCAGTGGCAGGGGTTCTCTGGAAACACCATATATTTT,CASSQDQWQGFSGNTIYF
TRBV24-1,-,TRBD1,TRBJ1-5,TGTGCCACCAGTGATCCGGGGACAGGGGCGGGTCAGCCCCAGCATTTT,CATSDPGTGAGQPQHF
TRBV7-2,-,-,TRBJ2-5,TGTGCCAGCAGCTTAGAAAGGGGAGAGACCCAGTACTTC,CASSLERGETQYF
TRBV6-5,-,-,TRBJ1-1,TGTGCCAGCAGCCATACCAACTTCGAAGCTTTCTTT,CASSHTNFEAFF
TRBV5-4,-,-,TRBJ2-6,TGTGCCAGCAGTCTGCAGGGAACCAACGTCCTGACTTTC,CASSLQGTNVLTF
TRBV5-6,once,-,TRBJ2-6,TGTGCCAGCAGCCCGACAGCCCAGTCTGGGGCCAACGTCCTGACTTTC,CASSPTAQSGANVLTF
TRBV4-1,many,TRBD2,TRBJ2-3,TGCGCCAGTCAGCGGGGGGTGTCAGATACGCAGTATTTT,CASQRGVSDTQYF
TRBV3-1/TRBV3-2,-,-,TRBJ2-6,TGTGCCAGCAGCCAAGTCAGGGCCCGAGTCTCTGGGGCCAACGTCCTGACTTTC,CASSQVRARVSGANVLTF
TRBV7-9,-,-,TRBJ1-3,TGTGCCAGCAGCTTAGGGGGAGCTGGAAACACCATATATTTT,CASSLGGAGNTIYF
TRBV6-2/TRBV6-3,once,TRBD2,TRBJ2-1,TGTGCCAGCAGTTACTCTAGGCTAGCGGGGTCGAGCTCCTACAATGAGCAGTTCTTC,CASSYSRLAGSSSYNEQFF